This T cell receptor (beta chain) was retrieved from a study of CD8 T cells in Susac syndrome. Random hexamers were used to reverse transcribe an amount of about 0.45 to 1 ug RNA. From the immunoSEQ multiplex PCR reads, TCRdb called clonotypes with MiXCR, one entry per CDR3 protein. The repertoire holds over 100,000 distinct CDR3 sequences, 80% to 95% seen once, with around 0.12% in the top ten. Trimming shortened V by 0 bases and J by 2 bases, and 11 bases separated the two germline ends. Germline V gene lookup returns CDR1 SGHTA and CDR2 FQGNSA. The length of the CDR3 is 16 residues. Healthy donors acted as controls, with matching for age and sex.

The TCR was taken from a human donor in good health. This chain uses TRBV7-2 with TRBJ2-1, with D perhaps TRBD2 (5 bases). Material for sequencing was CD8+ T cells from PBMCs. DNA of the CDR3: TGTGCCAGCAGCTTAGCGTTCCTAGCCACCTACAATGAGCAGTTCTTC. Protein: CASSLAFLATYNEQFF.